This T cell receptor (beta chain) was profiled in a study of T cells in Graves' hyperthyroidism and ophthalmopathy. Amplification yielded TCR beta CDR3 regions, with RNA transcripts as the source. First-round RT-PCR with HTBI primers amplified the TCR CDR3 region. TCRdb reanalysed the multiplex PCR reads using MiXCR and keeps one entry per CDR3 protein. The sample consists of about 560,000 distinct CDR3 sequences, roughly a sixth of them appearing once. Hyperthyroidism of Graves' type that showed no ophthalmopathy progression within 18 months was stable. Trimming removed 5 bases from V and 2 bases from J, with 11 bases in between. The CDR3 length is 14 residues. A remark on this clonotype: What it binds is not known.

General observations from the study: The majority of expanded thyroid clonotypes above 0.001 also appeared in blood.

Sequenced sample: blood. V gene TRBV12-3 or TRBV12-4 combines with J gene TRBJ2-3; D is tentatively TRBD1 or TRBD2 (5 bases each). This TCR was sampled from a woman between 18 and 29 years old with Graves' hyperthyroidism. The CDR3 DNA reads as TGTGCCAGCAGTCGCTGGGACGCCACAGATACGCAGTATTTT. It codes for CASSRWDATDTQYF.